This TCR beta chain was identified in a study of control samples from healthy donors and cancer patients (dated by TCRdb to the early 2020s). The CDR3 measures 12 amino acids from cysteine to phenylalanine. The entry retains the CDR3 DNA only, 36 bases that are in frame from base 1. The germline V gene (reference sequence) sets CDR1 to LNHDA and CDR2 to SQIVND. V is cut by 9 bases and J by 10 bases, and the space between the germline ends is 18 bases. A word on this clone: Its antigen target is currently unknown. Qualities for individual bases were not recorded, and no much larger clone is one base off.

The library was produced with the immunoSEQ multiplex PCR assay. TCRdb limited this immuneACCESS table to in-frame rearrangements with V and J called. A share of clones is missing; checked studies link under half to unresolved V genes, and the rest is unexplained. The sample table holds around 120,000 clones, of which 80% to 90% were seen once. The ten top clones hold around 1.1% of the sample. This receptor was obtained from a woman aged 45-59 years with colorectal cancer. Material: PBMCs. The chain is assembled from TRBV19 and TRBJ1-1; D gene: possibly TRBD1, on 5 matching bases. In nucleotide form, the sequence is TGTGCCAGCCTCAACGATCCGGGGGGAGCTTTCTTT. Its protein reads: CASLNDPGGAFF. With the portions outside the CDR3 filled from the reference TRBV19 and TRBJ1-1 genes, the complete variable region becomes DGGITQSPKYLFRKEGQNVTLSCEQNLNHDAMYWYRQDPGQGLRLIYYSQIVNDFQKGDIAEGYSVSREKKESFPLTVTSAQKNPTAFYLCASLNDPGGAFFGQGTRLTVV.